A selection of T cell receptor beta chains follows, all from one sample in a study of T cell responses to AZD1222 COVID-19 vaccine. TCRdb keeps only in-frame clones here, not all; method: immunoSEQ multiplex PCR. The table shows some 130,000 clones, with 90% occurring only once. The source material was peripheral blood, sampled on day 0 of AZD1222 vaccination. These receptors all come from an adult in good health. The CDR3 runs from the conserved cysteine through the conserved F or W. The order of the fields is clone size, V gene, J gene, D gene, CDR3 protein, CDR3 DNA. The D gene is left open where the match is weak. Not every row has a clone size; where given, it reads once, few, many or a size class.

>-|TRBV6-2/TRBV6-3|TRBJ1-5|-
CASSPRGGRNQPQHF
TGTGCCAGCAGCCCAAGAGGAGGTCGCAATCAGCCCCAGCATTTT
>-|TRBV28|TRBJ2-4|-
CASSPGTKNIQYF
TGTGCCAGCAGTCCCGGGACCAAAAACATTCAGTACTTC
>-|TRBV24-1|TRBJ2-1|TRBD1
CATSVETGVSYNEQFF
TGTGCCACCAGTGTCGAGACAGGGGTATCCTACAATGAGCAGTTCTTC
>-|TRBV7-3|TRBJ2-1|-
CASSLISDPSGHNEQFF
TGTGCCAGCAGCTTAATTTCGGACCCCAGCGGTCACAATGAGCAGTTCTTC
>-|TRBV4-1|TRBJ2-7|TRBD1
CASSLQGGAYEQYF
TGCGCCAGCAGCCTACAGGGGGGAGCCTACGAGCAGTACTTC
>-|TRBV10-3|TRBJ2-7|-
CATLPGTKSYEQYF
TGTGCCACGCTACCCGGGACCAAGTCCTACGAGCAGTACTTC
>-|TRBV3-1/TRBV3-2|TRBJ1-2|-
CASSQSPQGWDGYTF
TGTGCCAGCAGCCAATCCCCGCAGGGTTGGGATGGCTACACCTTC
>-|TRBV6-1|TRBJ2-7|TRBD1
CASSERGTGAAYEQYF
TGTGCCAGCAGTGAAAGAGGGACAGGGGCGGCCTACGAGCAGTACTTC
>-|TRBV30|TRBJ1-1|-
CAWGKNTEAFF
TGTGCCTGGGGAAAGAACACTGAAGCTTTCTTT
>-|TRBV13|TRBJ2-1|TRBD2
CASSLGLAGYYNEQFF
TGTGCCAGCAGCCTTGGACTAGCGGGGTACTACAATGAGCAGTTCTTC
>-|TRBV27|TRBJ1-1|TRBD1
CASTPSTGGWGGTEAFF
TGTGCCAGCACTCCAAGTACAGGGGGCTGGGGAGGCACTGAAGCTTTCTTT
>-|TRBV28|TRBJ1-5|-
CASNPTSWHQPQHF
TGTGCCAGCAACCCTACTTCGTGGCATCAGCCCCAGCATTTT
>-|TRBV13|TRBJ2-7|TRBD1
CASSLVRSGRGSFKSYEQYF
TGTGCCAGCAGCTTAGTAAGATCGGGCAGGGGGTCGTTCAAATCCTACGAGCAGTACTTC
>few|TRBV6-6|TRBJ2-3|TRBD2
CASSPRLAGGPGTDTQYF
TGTGCCAGCAGTCCCCGACTAGCGGGGGGGCCAGGCACAGATACGCAGTATTTT
>-|TRBV7-3|TRBJ1-1|-
CASSSTGSKLNTEAFF
TGTGCCAGCAGCTCCACAGGGAGCAAATTAAACACTGAAGCTTTCTTT
>-|TRBV10-3|TRBJ2-2|TRBD1
CAISESWTGGFGELFF
TGTGCCATCAGTGAGTCGTGGACAGGGGGCTTTGGGGAGCTGTTTTTT
>-|TRBV9|TRBJ2-7|-
CASSVAEGAYEQYF
TGTGCCAGCAGCGTAGCGGAAGGGGCCTACGAGCAGTACTTC
>-|TRBV7-2|TRBJ1-4|-
CASSPADGGREKLFF
TGTGCCAGCAGCCCCGCAGACGGGGGGCGTGAAAAACTGTTTTTT
>-|TRBV5-1|TRBJ1-2|-
CASSLGGLEDGYTF
TGCGCCAGCAGCTTGGGGGGCTTGGAGGATGGCTACACCTTC
>-|TRBV28|TRBJ1-3|-
CASSFSRVDTIYF
TGTGCCAGCAGTTTTTCCAGGGTGGACACCATATATTTT
>few|TRBV4-1|TRBJ1-6|-
CASSHIDSYSPLHF
TGCGCCAGCAGCCACATTGACAGTTATTCACCCCTCCACTTT
>once|TRBV28|TRBJ1-5|-
CASRGGRPQHF
TGTGCCAGCAGGGGGGGACGGCCCCAGCATTTT
>-|TRBV5-4|TRBJ1-1|-
CASSLASGVNTEAFF
TGTGCCAGCAGCTTGGCCTCAGGAGTGAACACTGAAGCTTTCTTT
>-|TRBV2|TRBJ2-7|TRBD2
CASAAPGLAGSRSYEQYF
TGTGCCAGCGCTGCCCCCGGGCTAGCGGGTTCTCGCTCCTACGAGCAGTACTTC
>-|TRBV28|TRBJ1-2|TRBD1
CASWDSSSPNYGYTF
TGTGCCAGCTGGGACAGCTCTAGCCCTAACTATGGCTACACCTTC